A selection of T cell receptor beta chains follows, all from one sample in a study of cytomegalovirus exposure and HLA in healthy donors. TCRdb keeps only in-frame clones here, not all; method: immunoSEQ multiplex PCR. The data contain about 210,000 clones, 82% of them singletons. The sequencing input was PBMCs. The source of these receptors is a man aged 40-50 years in good health and CMV-seropositive. CDR3s include the opening cysteine and the closing phenylalanine or tryptophan. Each record gives: J gene, D gene, V gene, CDR3 length, CDR3 protein. A D gene is named only where the DNA matches it firmly.

TRBJ2-5 | TRBD1 | TRBV6-5 | 13 | CASSLNTGEEQYF
TRBJ2-6 | TRBD1 | TRBV4-1 | 20 | CASSQGPLGQGGSGANVLTF
TRBJ2-3 | NA | TRBV7-9 | 16 | CSSSSSDIEPTDTQYF
TRBJ2-3 | TRBD2 | TRBV7-2 | 14 | CASTPLAGGGTQYF
TRBJ2-3 | TRBD2 | TRBV14 | 17 | CASSQVGLAGTTDTQYF
TRBJ1-1 | NA | TRBV12-5 | 13 | CASGRNTGSEAFF
TRBJ2-3 | TRBD2 | TRBV6-5 | 16 | CASSYLASGGGDTQYF
TRBJ2-2 | TRBD1 | TRBV11-3 | 15 | CASSPGTGDTGELFF
TRBJ2-1 | NA | TRBV6-5 | 16 | CASSYSRAGSYNEQFF
TRBJ1-5 | NA | TRBV7-2 | 13 | CASSLAQREPQHF
TRBJ1-2 | NA | TRBV5-1 | 14 | CASKEDRFVYGYTF
TRBJ1-4 | NA | TRBV18 | 15 | CASSPGLGGNEKLFF
TRBJ1-1 | NA | TRBV6-5 | 16 | CASSYSKVLRGPEAFF
TRBJ2-7 | TRBD2 | TRBV11-2 | 16 | CASSYDRAMGGYEQYF
TRBJ1-2 | TRBD1 | TRBV19 | 16 | CASSIRRQGTGYGYTF
TRBJ2-1 | NA | TRBV7-3 | 16 | CASSRSGMGGGNEQFF
TRBJ1-1 | TRBD1 | TRBV5-8 | 18 | CASSLELYRGNQNTEAFF